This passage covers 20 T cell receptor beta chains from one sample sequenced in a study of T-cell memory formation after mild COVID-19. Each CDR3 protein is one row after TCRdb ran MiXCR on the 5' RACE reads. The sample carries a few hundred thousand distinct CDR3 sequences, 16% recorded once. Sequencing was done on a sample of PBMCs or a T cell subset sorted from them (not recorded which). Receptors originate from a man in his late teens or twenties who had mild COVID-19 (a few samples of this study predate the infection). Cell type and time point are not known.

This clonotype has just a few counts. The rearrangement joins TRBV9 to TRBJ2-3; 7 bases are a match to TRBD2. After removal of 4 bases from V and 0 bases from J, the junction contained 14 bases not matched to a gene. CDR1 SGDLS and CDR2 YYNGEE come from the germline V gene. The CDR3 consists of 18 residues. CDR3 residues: CASSPTGLGVLSTDTQYF. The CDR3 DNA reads TGTGCCAGCAGCCCGACCGGACTAGGGGTCCTTAGCACAGATACGCAGTATTTT.

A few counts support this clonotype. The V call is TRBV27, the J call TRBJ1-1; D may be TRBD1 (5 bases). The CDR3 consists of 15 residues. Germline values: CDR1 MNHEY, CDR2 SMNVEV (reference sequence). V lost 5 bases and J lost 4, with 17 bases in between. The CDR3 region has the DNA TGTGCCAGCAGTCTTACTGGGACTCTCGGCACTGAAGCTTTCTTT. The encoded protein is CASSLTGTLGTEAFF.

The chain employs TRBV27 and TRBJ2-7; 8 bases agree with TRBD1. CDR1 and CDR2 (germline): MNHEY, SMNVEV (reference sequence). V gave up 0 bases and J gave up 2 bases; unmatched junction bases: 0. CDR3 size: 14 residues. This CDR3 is CASSLSGQAYEQYF. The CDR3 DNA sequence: TGTGCCAGCAGTTTATCGGGACAGGCCTACGAGCAGTACTTC.

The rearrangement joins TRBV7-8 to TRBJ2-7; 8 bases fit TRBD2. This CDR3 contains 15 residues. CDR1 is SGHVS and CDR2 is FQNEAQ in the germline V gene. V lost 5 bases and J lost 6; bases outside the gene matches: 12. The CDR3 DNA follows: TGTGCCAGCAGCCGAGATCGACTAGCGAATGGCGAGCAGTACGTC. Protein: CASSRDRLANGEQYV.

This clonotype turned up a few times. This CDR3 is CASSPWGTSGAGGDEQFF. CDR3 in DNA: TGTGCCAGCAGTCCCTGGGGGACTAGCGGGGCCGGGGGGGATGAGCAGTTCTTC. The chain combines TRBV27 with TRBJ2-1; 13 nucleotides match TRBD2. Germline lookup yields CDR1 MNHEY and CDR2 SMNVEV (reference sequence). Losses at the gene ends were 5 bases for V and 8 bases for J; bases not matched to a gene: 15. The CDR3 is 18 amino acids.

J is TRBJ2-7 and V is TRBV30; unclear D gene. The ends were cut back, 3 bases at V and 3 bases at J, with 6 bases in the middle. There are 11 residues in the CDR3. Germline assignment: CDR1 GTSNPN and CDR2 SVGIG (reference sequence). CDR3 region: CAWSLSYEQYF. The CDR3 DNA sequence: TGTGCCTGGAGCCTTAGCTACGAGCAGTACTTC.

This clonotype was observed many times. The CDR3 spells CASTKGQGDTQYF. In DNA, the CDR3 is TGTGCCAGCACCAAGGGACAGGGGGATACGCAGTATTTT. The rearrangement uses TRBV12-3 or TRBV12-4 and TRBJ2-3; 10 positions agree with TRBD1. CDR3 length equals 13 residues. Germline trimming cut 7 bases from V and 6 bases from J; bases unmatched to any gene: 4.

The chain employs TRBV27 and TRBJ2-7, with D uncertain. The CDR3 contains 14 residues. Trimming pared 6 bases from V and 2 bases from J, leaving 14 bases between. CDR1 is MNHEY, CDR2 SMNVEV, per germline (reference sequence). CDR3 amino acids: CASSSNDGPYEQYF. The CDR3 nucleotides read TGTGCCAGCAGCAGCAACGACGGACCCTACGAGCAGTACTTC.

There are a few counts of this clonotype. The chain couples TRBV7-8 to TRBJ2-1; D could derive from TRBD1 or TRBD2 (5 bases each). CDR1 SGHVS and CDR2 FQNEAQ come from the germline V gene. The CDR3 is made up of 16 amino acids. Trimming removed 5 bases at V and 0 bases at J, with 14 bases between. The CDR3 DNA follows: TGTGCCAGCAGCGATAGAGAGGGGAGCTCCTACAATGAGCAGTTCTTC. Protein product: CASSDREGSSYNEQFF.

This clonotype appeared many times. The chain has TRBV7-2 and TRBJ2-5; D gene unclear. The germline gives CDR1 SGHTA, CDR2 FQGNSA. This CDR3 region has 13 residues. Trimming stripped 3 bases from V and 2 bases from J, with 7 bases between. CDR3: CASSLVEQETQYF. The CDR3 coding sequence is TGTGCCAGCAGCTTGGTGGAACAAGAGACCCAGTACTTC.

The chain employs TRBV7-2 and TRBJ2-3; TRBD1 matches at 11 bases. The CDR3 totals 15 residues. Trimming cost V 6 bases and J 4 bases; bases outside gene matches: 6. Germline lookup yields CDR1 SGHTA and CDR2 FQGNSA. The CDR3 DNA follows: TGTGCCAGCAGTCCCGGGACAGGGGGACCAGATACGCAGTATTTT. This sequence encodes CASSPGTGGPDTQYF.

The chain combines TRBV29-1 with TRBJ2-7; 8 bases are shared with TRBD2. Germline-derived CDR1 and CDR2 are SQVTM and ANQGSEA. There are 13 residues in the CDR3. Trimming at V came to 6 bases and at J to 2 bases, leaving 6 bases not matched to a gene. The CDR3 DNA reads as TGCAGCGTGGGGCCCGGGGGGGCCTACGAGCAGTACTTC. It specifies CSVGPGGAYEQYF.

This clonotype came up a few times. This CDR3 is CASSPEGGYNSPLHF. In DNA, the CDR3 is TGTGCCAGCAGCCCGGAGGGGGGCTATAATTCACCCCTCCACTTT. V is TRBV5-6 and J is TRBJ1-6; TRBD1 is a possible D gene (6 bases). CDR1 is SGHDT and CDR2 is YYEEEE in the germline V gene. The CDR3 contains 15 residues. The ends were cut back, 4 bases at V and 3 bases at J, with 11 bases in the middle.

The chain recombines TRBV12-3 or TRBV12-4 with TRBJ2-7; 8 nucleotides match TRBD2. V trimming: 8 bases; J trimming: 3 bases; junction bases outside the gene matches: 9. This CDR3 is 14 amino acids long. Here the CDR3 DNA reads TGTGCCAGCCGCCGGGGGGGAGGGTTCTACGAGCAGTACTTC. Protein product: CASRRGGGFYEQYF.

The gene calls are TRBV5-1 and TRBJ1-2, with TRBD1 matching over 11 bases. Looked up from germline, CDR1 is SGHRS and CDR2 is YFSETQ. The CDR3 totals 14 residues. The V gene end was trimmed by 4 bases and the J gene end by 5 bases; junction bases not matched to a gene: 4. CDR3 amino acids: CASSADRGLYGYTF. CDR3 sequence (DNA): TGCGCCAGCAGCGCGGACAGGGGGCTATATGGCTACACCTTC.

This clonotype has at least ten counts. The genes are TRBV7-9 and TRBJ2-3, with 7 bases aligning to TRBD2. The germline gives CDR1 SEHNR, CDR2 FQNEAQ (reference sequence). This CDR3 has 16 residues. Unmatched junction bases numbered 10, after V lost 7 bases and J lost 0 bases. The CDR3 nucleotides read TGTGCCAGCATCCCTTTTGGGCGGGAGAGCACAGATACGCAGTATTTT. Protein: CASIPFGRESTDTQYF.

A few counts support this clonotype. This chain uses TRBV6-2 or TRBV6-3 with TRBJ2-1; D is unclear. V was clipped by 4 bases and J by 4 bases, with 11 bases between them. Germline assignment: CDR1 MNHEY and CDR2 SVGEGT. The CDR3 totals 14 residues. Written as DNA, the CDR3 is TGTGCCAGCAGTTCCACCTCATCGTACAATGAGCAGTTCTTC. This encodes CASSSTSSYNEQFF.

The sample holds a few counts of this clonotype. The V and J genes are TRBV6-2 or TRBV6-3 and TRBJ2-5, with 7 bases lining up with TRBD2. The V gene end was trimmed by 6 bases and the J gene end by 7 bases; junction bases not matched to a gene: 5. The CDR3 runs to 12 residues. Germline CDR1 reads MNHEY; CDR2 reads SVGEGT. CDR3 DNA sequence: TGTGCCAGCAGAGGGAGGGTTGGGACCCAGTACTTC. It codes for CASRGRVGTQYF.

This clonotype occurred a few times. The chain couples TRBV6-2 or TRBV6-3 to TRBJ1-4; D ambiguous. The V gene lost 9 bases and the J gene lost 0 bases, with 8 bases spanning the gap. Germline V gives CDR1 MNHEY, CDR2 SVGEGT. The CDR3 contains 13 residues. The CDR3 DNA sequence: TGTGCCAGTTTTGGAGCAACTAATGAAAAACTGTTTTTT. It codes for CASFGATNEKLFF.

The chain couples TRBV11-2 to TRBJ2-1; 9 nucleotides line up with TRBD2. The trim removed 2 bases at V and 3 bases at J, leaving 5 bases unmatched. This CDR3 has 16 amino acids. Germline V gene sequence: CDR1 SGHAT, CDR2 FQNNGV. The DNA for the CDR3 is TGTGCCAGCAGCTTACCCCTAGCGGGGCGCTACAATGAGCAGTTCTTC. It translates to CASSLPLAGRYNEQFF.